The clone carrying this T cell receptor (beta chain) was observed a single time. This record comes from a study of blood T cell repertoires in COVID-19. Study background: Researchers got acute and convalescent COVID-19 samples from the United States, Italy and Spain. T cells, B-cell-depleted T cells, or PBMCs provided the cDNA or gDNA that served as material.

Per the original data handling: Estimates of nucleated cell counts were drawn from the amplification of reference gene primers. Assay used: immunoSEQ multiplex PCR; TCRdb lists only in-frame clones, some missing. Clone size and the V and J calls come from that table; the DNA yielded D and trimming. The repertoire consists of some 110,000 clones, with roughly 85% occurring once and the leading ten covering roughly 1.5%. Sequencing used peripheral blood. The clonotype originates from a man between 40 and 49 years old with acute or convalescent COVID-19.

The CDR3 DNA follows: TGTGCCATCAGCGCGGATACAGGGACCGGAAACACCATATATTTT. Residues: CAISADTGTGNTIYF. J is TRBJ1-3 and V is TRBV10-3; a possible D gene is TRBD1 (6 bases). The V end was cut by 6 bases, the J end by 4 bases, with 16 bases between. Germline loops: CDR1 ENHRY, CDR2 SYGVKD. This CDR3 comprises 15 residues.